The clone carrying this TCR beta chain has a count of ten or more. Its matching antigen is unknown. TCRdb independently ran MiXCR on the 5' RACE reads; one entry per CDR3 protein. The data contain 500,000 to 650,000 distinct CDR3 sequences, 9% to 15% of them singletons. The sample belongs to a study of T cells after yellow fever vaccination. Study findings and constraints: Bulk-population clonotypes that are abundant could appear as contaminants in FACS-sorted repertoires. Weaker, the secondary response peaked sooner, at day 5 versus 15.

The CDR3 totals 16 residues. The sample in question was PBMCs, obtained on the day of the yellow fever booster vaccination. The source is a young man who received the YFV17D yellow fever vaccine. V usage is TRBV21-1 and J usage is TRBJ2-1; the table's D call, TRBD1, was not checked against the DNA. TRBV21-1 is tagged as a pseudogene. This CDR3 reads CASSTRGGASYNEQFF. In DNA form, the CDR3 reads TGTGCCAGCAGCACTCGGGGCGGGGCCTCCTACAATGAGCAGTTCTTC.